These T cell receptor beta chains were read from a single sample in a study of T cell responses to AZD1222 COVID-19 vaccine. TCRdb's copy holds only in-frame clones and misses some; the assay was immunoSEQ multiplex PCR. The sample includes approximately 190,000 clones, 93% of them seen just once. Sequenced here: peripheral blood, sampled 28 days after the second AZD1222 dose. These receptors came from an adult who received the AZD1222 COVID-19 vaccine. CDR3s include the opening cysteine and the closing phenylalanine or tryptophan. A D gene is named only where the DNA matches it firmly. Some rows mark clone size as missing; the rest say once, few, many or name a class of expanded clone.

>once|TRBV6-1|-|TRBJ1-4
CASSDNYANEKLFF
TGTGCCAGCAGTGATAATTACGCTAATGAAAAACTGTTTTTT
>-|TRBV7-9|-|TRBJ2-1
CASSLAGLRNEQFF
TGTGCCAGCAGCTTAGCAGGTCTTCGCAATGAGCAGTTCTTC
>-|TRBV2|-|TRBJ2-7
CASSEIWGYEQYF
TGTGCCAGCAGTGAAATTTGGGGTTACGAGCAGTACTTC
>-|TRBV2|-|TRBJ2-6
CAIRTPRGANVLTF
TGTGCCATCCGGACCCCTCGCGGGGCCAACGTCCTGACTTTC
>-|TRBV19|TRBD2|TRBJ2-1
CASGAGERYNEQFF
TGTGCCAGTGGGGCGGGGGAAAGGTACAATGAGCAGTTCTTC
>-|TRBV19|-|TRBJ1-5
CASSPQKTGNQPQHF
TGTGCCAGTAGTCCCCAGAAGACTGGGAATCAGCCCCAGCATTTT
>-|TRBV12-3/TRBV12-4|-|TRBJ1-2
CASSSQGDYGYTF
TGTGCCAGCAGTTCTCAGGGCGACTATGGCTACACCTTC
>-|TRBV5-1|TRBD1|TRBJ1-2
CASSLFLGRGRQNYGYTF
TGCGCCAGCAGCTTATTTTTGGGCAGGGGGCGGCAGAACTATGGCTACACCTTC
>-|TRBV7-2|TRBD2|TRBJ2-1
CASSLSAGGYNEQFF
TGTGCCAGCAGCTTATCAGCGGGGGGGTACAATGAGCAGTTCTTC
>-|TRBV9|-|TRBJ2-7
CASSATPYGGPYEQYF
TGTGCCAGCAGCGCCACCCCCTACGGGGGGCCGTACGAGCAGTACTTC
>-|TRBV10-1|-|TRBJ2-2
CASRDHSTGELFF
TGCGCCAGCAGGGACCATAGCACCGGGGAGCTGTTTTTT
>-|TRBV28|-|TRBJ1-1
CASSRGQTNTEAFF
TGTGCCAGCAGCCGGGGACAAACGAACACTGAAGCTTTCTTT